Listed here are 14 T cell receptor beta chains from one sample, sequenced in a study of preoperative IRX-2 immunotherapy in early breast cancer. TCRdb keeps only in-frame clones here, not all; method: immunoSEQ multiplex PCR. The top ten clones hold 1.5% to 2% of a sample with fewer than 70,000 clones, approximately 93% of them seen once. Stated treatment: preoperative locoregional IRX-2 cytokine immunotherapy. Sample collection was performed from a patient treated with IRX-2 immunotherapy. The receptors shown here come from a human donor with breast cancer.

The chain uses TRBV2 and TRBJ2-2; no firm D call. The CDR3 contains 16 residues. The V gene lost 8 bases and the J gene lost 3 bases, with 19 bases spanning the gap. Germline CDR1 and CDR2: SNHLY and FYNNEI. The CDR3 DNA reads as TGTGCCAGCTTTCTTAACGGGTCTCCGGACACCGGGGAGCTGTTTTTT. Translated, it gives CASFLNGSPDTGELFF.

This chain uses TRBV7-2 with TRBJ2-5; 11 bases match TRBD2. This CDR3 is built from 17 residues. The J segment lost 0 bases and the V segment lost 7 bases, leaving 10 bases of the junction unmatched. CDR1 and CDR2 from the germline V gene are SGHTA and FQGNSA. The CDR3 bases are TGTGCCAGCATCCCGGGACTAGCGGAGACTAACCAAGAGACCCAGTACTTC. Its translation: CASIPGLAETNQETQYF.

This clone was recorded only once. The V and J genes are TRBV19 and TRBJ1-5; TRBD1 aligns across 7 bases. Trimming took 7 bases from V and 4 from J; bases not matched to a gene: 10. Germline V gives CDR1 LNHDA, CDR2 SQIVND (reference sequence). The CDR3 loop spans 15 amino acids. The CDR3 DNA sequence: TGTGCCAGTACCCCTCTAGGGGGCCCTAATCAGCCCCAGCATTTT. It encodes CASTPLGGPNQPQHF.

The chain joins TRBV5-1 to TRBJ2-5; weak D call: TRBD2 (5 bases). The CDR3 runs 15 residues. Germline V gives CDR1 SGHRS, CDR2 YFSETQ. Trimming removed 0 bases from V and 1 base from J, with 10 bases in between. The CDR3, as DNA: TGCGCCAGCAGCTTGGGGCAGCGGATCCAAGAGACCCAGTACTTC. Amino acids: CASSLGQRIQETQYF.

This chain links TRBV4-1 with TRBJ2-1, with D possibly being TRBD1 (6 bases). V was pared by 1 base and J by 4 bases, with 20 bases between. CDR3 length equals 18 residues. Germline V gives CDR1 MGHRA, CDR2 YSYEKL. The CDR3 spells CASSQGISRGRGYNEQFF. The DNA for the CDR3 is TGCGCCAGCAGCCAAGGGATTTCGAGGGGGAGAGGATACAATGAGCAGTTCTTC.

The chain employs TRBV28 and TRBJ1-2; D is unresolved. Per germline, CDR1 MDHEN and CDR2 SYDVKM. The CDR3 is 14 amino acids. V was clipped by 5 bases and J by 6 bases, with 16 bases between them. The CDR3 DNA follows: TGTGCCAGCAGTCCTATTTATGAGTCGGATGGCTACACCTTC. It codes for CASSPIYESDGYTF.

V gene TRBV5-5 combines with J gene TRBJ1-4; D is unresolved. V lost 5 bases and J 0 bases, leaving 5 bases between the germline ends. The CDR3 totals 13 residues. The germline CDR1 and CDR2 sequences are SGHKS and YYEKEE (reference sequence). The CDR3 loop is CASRTATNEKLFF. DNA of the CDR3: TGTGCCAGCAGAACTGCAACTAATGAAAAACTGTTTTTT.

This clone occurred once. The CDR3 DNA is TGTGCCAGCTCACCAAACCAGTATCAGCCCCAGCATTTT. This codes for CASSPNQYQPQHF. The rearrangement uses TRBV18 and TRBJ1-5; no clear D. CDR1 KGHSH and CDR2 LQKENI come from the germline V gene. The CDR3 is made up of 13 amino acids. With 2 bases removed from V and 5 bases from J, the gap between germline ends came to 7 bases. Full variable domain (missing parts from reference TRBV18 and TRBJ1-5): NAGVMQNPRHLVRRRGQEARLRCSPMKGHSHVYWYRQLPEEGLKFMVYLQKENIIDESGMPKERFSAEFPKEGPSILRIQQVVRGDSAAYFCASSPNQYQPQHFGDGTRLSIL.

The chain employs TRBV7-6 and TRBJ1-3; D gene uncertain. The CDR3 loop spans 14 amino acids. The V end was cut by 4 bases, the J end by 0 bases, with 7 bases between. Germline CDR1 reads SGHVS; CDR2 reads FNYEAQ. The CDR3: CASSSPSSGNTIYF. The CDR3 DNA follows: TGTGCCAGCAGCTCACCGAGCTCTGGAAACACCATATATTTT. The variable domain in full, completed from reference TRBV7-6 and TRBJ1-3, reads GAGVSQSPRYKVTKRGQDVALRCDPISGHVSLYWYRQALGQGPEFLTYFNYEAQQDKSGLPNDRFSAERPEGSISTLTIQRTEQRDSAMYRCASSSPSSGNTIYFGEGSWLTVV.

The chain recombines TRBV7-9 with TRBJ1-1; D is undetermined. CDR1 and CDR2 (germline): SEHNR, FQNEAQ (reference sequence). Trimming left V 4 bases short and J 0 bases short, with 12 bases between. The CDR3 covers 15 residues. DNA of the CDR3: TGTGCCAGCAGCTCGACGGACTTCATGAACACTGAAGCTTTCTTT. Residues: CASSSTDFMNTEAFF.

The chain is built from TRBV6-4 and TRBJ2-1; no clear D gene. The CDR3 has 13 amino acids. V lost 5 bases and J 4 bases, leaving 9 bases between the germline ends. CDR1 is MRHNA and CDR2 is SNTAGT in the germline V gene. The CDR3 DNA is TGTGCCAGCAGTACCGGGTTATACAATGAGCAGTTCTTC. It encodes CASSTGLYNEQFF.

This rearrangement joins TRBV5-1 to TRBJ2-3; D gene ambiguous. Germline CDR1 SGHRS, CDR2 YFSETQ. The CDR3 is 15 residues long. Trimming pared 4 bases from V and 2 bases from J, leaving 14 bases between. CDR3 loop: CASSPRAPNTDTQYF. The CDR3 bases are TGCGCCAGCAGCCCCCGGGCACCAAACACAGATACGCAGTATTTT.

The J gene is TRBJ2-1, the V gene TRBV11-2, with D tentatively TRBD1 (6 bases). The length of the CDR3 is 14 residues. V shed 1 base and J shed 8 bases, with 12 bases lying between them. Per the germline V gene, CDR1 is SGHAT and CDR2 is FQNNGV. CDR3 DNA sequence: TGTGCCAGCAGCTTAGGTGACAGGTGGGATGAGCAGTTCTTC. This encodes CASSLGDRWDEQFF.

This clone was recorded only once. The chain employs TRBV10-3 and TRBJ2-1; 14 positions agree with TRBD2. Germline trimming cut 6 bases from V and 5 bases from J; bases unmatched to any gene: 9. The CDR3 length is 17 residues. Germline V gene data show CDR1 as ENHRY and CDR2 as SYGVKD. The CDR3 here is CAISRLAGGPIDNEQFF. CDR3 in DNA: TGTGCCATCAGCCGACTAGCGGGAGGGCCGATAGACAATGAGCAGTTCTTC.